Listed below are T cell receptor beta chains from one sample, sequenced in a study of response to subunit inactivated influenza vaccine. TCRdb re-called the RT-PCR reads through MiXCR, storing one row per CDR3 protein. The data hold hundreds of thousands of distinct CDR3 sequences, with around 25% observed a single time. This specimen was CD4+ T cells sorted from PBMCs, taken roughly 5 days after vaccination. The source of these receptors is a man aged 45-65 years who received an inactivated influenza vaccine. CDR3s include the opening cysteine and the closing phenylalanine or tryptophan. Each record gives: clone size, V gene, D gene, J gene, CDR3 DNA, CDR3 protein. The D gene is left open where the match is weak. The listing skips clone size in some rows; elsewhere it reads once, few, many or a size class.

clone size: .
V gene: TRBV5-1
D gene: .
J gene: TRBJ1-3
CDR3 DNA: TGCGCCAGCAGCGTGACAGGTCAAAGCTCTGGAAACACCATATATTTT
CDR3 protein: CASSVTGQSSGNTIYF

clone size: many
V gene: TRBV6-1
D gene: .
J gene: TRBJ2-2
CDR3 DNA: TGTGCCAGCAGGAGGGGACAGAACACCGGGGAGCTGTTTTTT
CDR3 protein: CASRRGQNTGELFF

clone size: few
V gene: TRBV7-8
D gene: TRBD2
J gene: TRBJ2-7
CDR3 DNA: TGTGCCAGCAGCCCACCCCCAGCCCTAGCGGATAAGTACTTC
CDR3 protein: CASSPPPALADKYF

clone size: .
V gene: TRBV11-2
D gene: .
J gene: TRBJ2-3
CDR3 DNA: TGTGCCAGCAGCTTAGCGGGAGTACCAGATACGCAGTATTTT
CDR3 protein: CASSLAGVPDTQYF

clone size: few
V gene: TRBV14
D gene: TRBD1
J gene: TRBJ2-5
CDR3 DNA: TGTGCCAGCAGCCAGAGACAGGGGATGGGTGAGACCCAGTACTTC
CDR3 protein: CASSQRQGMGETQYF

clone size: few
V gene: TRBV12-3/TRBV12-4
D gene: .
J gene: TRBJ1-2
CDR3 DNA: TGTGCCAGCAGTCAGAGTCTGCCTGCTGGCTACACCTTC
CDR3 protein: CASSQSLPAGYTF

clone size: few
V gene: TRBV14
D gene: .
J gene: TRBJ2-7
CDR3 DNA: TGTGCCAGCAGCCCCCTCGGGAGTCGCGACGAGCAGTACTTC
CDR3 protein: CASSPLGSRDEQYF

clone size: few
V gene: TRBV7-2
D gene: .
J gene: TRBJ2-3
CDR3 DNA: TGTGCCAGCAGCTTATGGGCGGGGACAGTCGCAGATACGCAGTATTTT
CDR3 protein: CASSLWAGTVADTQYF

clone size: .
V gene: TRBV20-1
D gene: .
J gene: TRBJ1-4
CDR3 DNA: TGCAGTGCTCTCAATGAAAAACTGTTTTTT
CDR3 protein: CSALNEKLFF

clone size: few
V gene: TRBV28
D gene: TRBD2
J gene: TRBJ2-4
CDR3 DNA: TGTGCCAGCAGTTTGGGGGGGACCAAAAACATTCAGTACTTC
CDR3 protein: CASSLGGTKNIQYF

clone size: .
V gene: TRBV29-1
D gene: TRBD2
J gene: TRBJ2-5
CDR3 DNA: TGCAGCGCCGCTTTGCGGGGGGGCCAAGAGACCCAGTACTTC
CDR3 protein: CSAALRGGQETQYF

clone size: few
V gene: TRBV4-1
D gene: TRBD1
J gene: TRBJ2-7
CDR3 DNA: TGCGCCAGCAGCCAAGGGGCAGGGGGTGAGGCGCAGTACTTC
CDR3 protein: CASSQGAGGEAQYF